The rows below give T cell receptor beta chains drawn from one sample of a study of blood T cell repertoires in COVID-19. TCRdb's table, derived via immunoSEQ multiplex PCR, lists solely in-frame clones and lacks some. The sample carries approximately 230,000 clones, 70% to 85% recorded once. Sequencing was performed on PBMCs or T cells enriched from blood (not recorded which). The receptors shown here come from a man between 40 and 49 years old who had recovered from COVID-19. CDR3s include the opening cysteine and the closing phenylalanine or tryptophan. A D gene is named only where the DNA matches it firmly. Rows may omit the clone size; those that give it use once, few, many or a size class.

size	D	V	J	CDR3	DNA
.	.	TRBV29-1	TRBJ1-1	CSVGRGGWNTEAFF	TGCAGCGTTGGTCGCGGGGGGTGGAACACTGAAGCTTTCTTT
.	.	TRBV27	TRBJ1-1	CASSLRRFGTEAFF	TGTGCCAGCAGTTTAAGGAGGTTTGGAACTGAAGCTTTCTTT
.	.	TRBV30	TRBJ1-1	CAWTVSMNTEAFF	TGTGCCTGGACAGTCTCCATGAACACTGAAGCTTTCTTT
.	TRBD2	TRBV5-1	TRBJ2-3	CASSLELAGGTDTQYF	TGCGCCAGCAGCTTGGAGCTAGCGGGGGGCACAGATACGCAGTATTTT
.	TRBD1	TRBV4-1	TRBJ1-6	CASSPRDREGSYNSPLHF	TGCGCCAGCAGCCCCAGGGACAGGGAAGGATCCTATAATTCACCCCTCCACTTT
.	.	TRBV6-1	TRBJ2-7	CASSEASGYEQYF	TGTGCCAGCAGTGAAGCGTCGGGCTACGAGCAGTACTTC
.	.	TRBV30	TRBJ2-7	CAWSASYEQYF	TGTGCCTGGAGTGCATCCTACGAGCAGTACTTC
.	TRBD2	TRBV5-1	TRBJ2-1	CASSEMGRENEQFF	TGCGCCAGCAGCGAAATGGGGCGGGAGAATGAGCAGTTCTTC
.	TRBD2	TRBV10-3	TRBJ2-7	CAIMKAGTYEQYF	TGTGCCATCATGAAAGCGGGGACCTACGAGCAGTACTTC
.	.	TRBV19	TRBJ2-1	CASSSRGAYNEQFF	TGTGCCAGTAGTTCGCGGGGAGCGTACAATGAGCAGTTCTTC
.	TRBD1	TRBV19	TRBJ1-5	CASSRQGNSNQPQHF	TGTGCCAGTAGTCGACAGGGGAACAGCAATCAGCCCCAGCATTTT
.	TRBD1	TRBV29-1	TRBJ1-2	CSVAVGQHGYTF	TGCAGCGTAGCCGTGGGACAGCATGGCTACACCTTC
.	.	TRBV7-9	TRBJ1-2	CASSGQGNYGYTF	TGTGCCAGCAGCGGGCAGGGGAACTATGGCTACACCTTC
.	.	TRBV24-1	TRBJ2-2	CATSDSRVNTGELFF	TGTGCCACCAGTGATTCCCGAGTGAACACCGGGGAGCTGTTTTTT
.	TRBD2	TRBV13	TRBJ2-5	CASSSTSGSRTQYF	TGTGCCAGCAGCTCGACTAGCGGGAGCAGGACCCAGTACTTC
.	TRBD1	TRBV24-1	TRBJ1-1	CATSDARTGDTEAFF	TGTGCCACCAGTGATGCCCGGACAGGGGACACTGAAGCTTTCTTT
.	.	TRBV30	TRBJ2-2	CAWRTNKAGELFF	TGTGCCTGGAGGACAAATAAGGCCGGGGAGCTGTTTTTT
few	.	TRBV28	TRBJ2-7	CASNRDPLEQYF	TGTGCCAGCAACAGGGACCCGCTGGAGCAGTACTTC
.	TRBD2	TRBV5-1	TRBJ2-7	CASSLTSGGNYEQYF	TGCGCCAGCAGCCTGACTAGCGGGGGGAACTACGAGCAGTACTTC
.	.	TRBV7-8	TRBJ2-7	CASSLAGVQTSYEQYF	TGTGCCAGCAGCTTAGCGGGTGTACAGACGTCCTACGAGCAGTACTTC
.	.	TRBV3-1/TRBV3-2	TRBJ2-7	CASSQGSEQYF	TGTGCCAGCAGCCAGGGGAGCGAGCAGTACTTC
.	.	TRBV4-1	TRBJ2-7	CASSQHGLRDYEQYF	TGCGCCAGCAGCCAACACGGTCTGCGGGATTACGAGCAGTACTTC
.	.	TRBV28	TRBJ2-3	CASSFYILSSTDTQYF	TGTGCCAGCAGTTTTTACATTCTTTCCAGCACAGATACGCAGTATTTT
.	.	TRBV28	TRBJ1-2	CASRPQGARANYGYTF	TGTGCCAGCCGACCCCAAGGGGCTAGGGCTAACTATGGCTACACCTTC
few	.	TRBV5-4	TRBJ1-1	CASSLASVGSTEAFF	TGTGCCAGCAGCTTGGCCTCCGTAGGGAGCACTGAAGCTTTCTTT
.	.	TRBV27	TRBJ1-6	CASSPEGGPNSPLHF	TGTGCCAGCAGTCCCGAGGGGGGGCCGAATTCACCCCTCCACTTT
.	TRBD1	TRBV10-3	TRBJ1-5	CAISEGQGQPQHF	TGTGCCATCAGTGAGGGACAGGGCCAGCCCCAGCATTTT
.	.	TRBV6-4	TRBJ1-6	CASSLDSSKSPLHF	TGTGCCAGCTCCTTGGACAGTAGCAAATCACCCCTCCACTTT
.	.	TRBV27	TRBJ2-7	CASSLGAGLYEQYF	TGTGCCAGCAGTTTAGGGGCAGGGTTGTACGAGCAGTACTTC
.	TRBD1	TRBV11-1	TRBJ1-1	CASSLDYRGTEAFF	TGTGCCAGCAGCTTAGATTACAGGGGGACTGAAGCTTTCTTT
.	TRBD1	TRBV12-3/TRBV12-4	TRBJ2-7	CASSFQGVHEQYF	TGTGCCAGCAGTTTCCAGGGGGTCCACGAGCAGTACTTC
.	TRBD1	TRBV9	TRBJ2-3	CASSELGQGTDTQYF	TGTGCCAGCAGCGAACTAGGACAGGGCACAGATACGCAGTATTTT
.	TRBD2	TRBV27	TRBJ2-4	CASGTSGGVGNIQYF	TGTGCCAGCGGGACTAGCGGGGGAGTAGGTAACATTCAGTACTTC
few	TRBD1	TRBV6-6	TRBJ1-6	CASSSPGQGDSPLHF	TGTGCCAGCAGTTCCCCGGGACAGGGTGATTCACCCCTCCACTTT
.	.	TRBV4-2	TRBJ2-6	CASSQEGILSGANVLTF	TGTGCCAGCAGCCAGGAGGGGATCCTCTCTGGGGCCAACGTCCTGACTTTC
.	.	TRBV7-2	TRBJ2-3	CASSLPGGTDTQYF	TGTGCCAGCAGCTTACCCGGGGGAACAGATACGCAGTATTTT
.	TRBD2	TRBV7-3	TRBJ2-3	CASSAYSLLAGTDTQYF	TGTGCCAGCAGCGCTTACTCCCTACTAGCGGGGACAGATACGCAGTATTTT
.	.	TRBV3-1/TRBV3-2	TRBJ1-2	CASSPWGVTNYGYTF	TGTGCCAGCAGCCCGTGGGGGGTTACTAACTATGGCTACACCTTC
.	TRBD1	TRBV28	TRBJ2-7	CASSSRQGSYEQYF	TGTGCCAGCAGCTCCCGACAGGGGTCCTACGAGCAGTACTTC
.	TRBD1	TRBV10-3	TRBJ1-3	CAKSRDRNSGNTIYF	TGTGCCAAGTCCCGGGACAGGAACTCTGGAAACACCATATATTTT
.	TRBD1	TRBV3-1/TRBV3-2	TRBJ2-7	CASSQGPGQGAEEQYF	TGTGCCAGCAGCCAAGGACCGGGACAGGGGGCGGAGGAGCAGTACTTC
.	.	TRBV2	TRBJ1-5	CASSEGAAQHF	TGTGCCAGCAGTGAGGGGGCAGCCCAGCATTTT
few	.	TRBV30	TRBJ1-1	CAWQAGGAGEAFF	TGTGCCTGGCAAGCGGGGGGCGCAGGTGAAGCTTTCTTT
.	TRBD2	TRBV4-1	TRBJ2-1	CASSPYTGTSGGAGLDEQFF	TGCGCCAGCAGCCCTTACACCGGGACTAGCGGGGGGGCAGGGCTCGATGAGCAGTTCTTC
.	.	TRBV30	TRBJ1-1	CAWGRGEGTEAFF	TGTGCCTGGGGAAGGGGGGAGGGGACTGAAGCTTTCTTT
.	.	TRBV30	TRBJ2-1	CAWSYRVYNEQFF	TGTGCCTGGAGTTACAGGGTTTACAATGAGCAGTTCTTC
.	TRBD2	TRBV6-1	TRBJ2-2	CASSGQAGGGIRTGELFF	TGTGCCAGCAGTGGACAAGCGGGAGGGGGTATACGGACCGGGGAGCTGTTTTTT
.	.	TRBV9	TRBJ2-7	CASSVSPTYEQYF	TGTGCCAGCAGCGTATCCCCTACCTACGAGCAGTACTTC
few	TRBD1	TRBV7-6	TRBJ1-2	CASSPATGGFYGYTF	TGTGCCAGCAGCCCCGCGACAGGGGGCTTCTATGGCTACACCTTC
.	TRBD1	TRBV11-2	TRBJ1-2	CASSWTGALGYGYTF	TGTGCCAGCAGCTGGACAGGGGCCCTAGGCTATGGCTACACCTTC
.	TRBD1	TRBV27	TRBJ1-6	CASSGTGGSPLHF	TGTGCCAGCAGTGGGACAGGGGGATCACCCCTCCACTTT
few	.	TRBV5-1	TRBJ1-1	CASSLARGNTEAFF	TGCGCCAGCAGCTTGGCCAGGGGGAACACTGAAGCTTTCTTT
.	TRBD2	TRBV5-4	TRBJ2-3	CASSLAVAGTLTDTQYF	TGTGCCAGCAGCTTGGCGGTAGCGGGGACTCTCACAGATACGCAGTATTTT